This T cell receptor (beta chain) was sequenced during a study of blood T cell repertoires in COVID-19. Background on the study: Donors in the United States, Italy and Spain gave samples during acute or convalescent COVID-19. In each case, the material was cDNA or gDNA derived from T cells, B-cell-depleted T cells, or PBMCs.

The germline CDR1 and CDR2 sequences are SGHAT and FQNNGV. V lost 0 bases and J 0 bases, leaving 9 bases between the germline ends. The CDR3 spans 15 residues. Per the original methods: Scientists estimated how many nucleated cells there were by amplifying reference gene primers. The data were produced by immunoSEQ multiplex PCR, yet TCRdb's version contains in-frame clones alone and is incomplete. V, J and clone size reflect that table, while D and trimming were determined from the DNA. Among about 68,000 clones listed, approximately 88% were seen once. This chain links TRBV11-2 with TRBJ2-7, with D perhaps matching TRBD2 (5 bases). This clonotype was obtained from a man between 45 and 60 years old with active COVID-19. The specimen was peripheral blood. CDR3 in amino acids: CASSLETGYSYEQYF. As DNA, the CDR3 is TGTGCCAGCAGCTTAGAGACGGGATACTCCTACGAGCAGTACTTC. The variable domain in full, with the rest retrieved from reference TRBV11-2 and TRBJ2-7, is EAGVAQSPRYKIIEKRQSVAFWCNPISGHATLYWYQQILGQGPKLLIQFQNNGVVDDSQLPKDRFSAERLKGVDSTLKIQPAKLEDSAVYLCASSLETGYSYEQYFGPGTRLTVT.